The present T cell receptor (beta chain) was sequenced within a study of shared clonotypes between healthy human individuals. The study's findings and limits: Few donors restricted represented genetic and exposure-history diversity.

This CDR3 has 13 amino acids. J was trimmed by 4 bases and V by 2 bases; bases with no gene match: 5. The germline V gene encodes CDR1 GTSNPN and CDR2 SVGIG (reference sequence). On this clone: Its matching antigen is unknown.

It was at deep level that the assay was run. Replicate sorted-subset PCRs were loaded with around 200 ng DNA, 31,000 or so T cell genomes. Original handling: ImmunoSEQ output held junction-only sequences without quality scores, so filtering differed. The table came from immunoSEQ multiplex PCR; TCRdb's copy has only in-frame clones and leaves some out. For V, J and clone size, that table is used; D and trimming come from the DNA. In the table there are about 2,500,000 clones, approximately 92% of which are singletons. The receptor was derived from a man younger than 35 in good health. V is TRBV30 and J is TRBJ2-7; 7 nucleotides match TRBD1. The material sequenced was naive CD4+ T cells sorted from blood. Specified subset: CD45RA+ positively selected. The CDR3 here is CAWSRQGSYEQYF. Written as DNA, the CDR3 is TGTGCCTGGAGTCGACAGGGTTCTTACGAGCAGTACTTC.